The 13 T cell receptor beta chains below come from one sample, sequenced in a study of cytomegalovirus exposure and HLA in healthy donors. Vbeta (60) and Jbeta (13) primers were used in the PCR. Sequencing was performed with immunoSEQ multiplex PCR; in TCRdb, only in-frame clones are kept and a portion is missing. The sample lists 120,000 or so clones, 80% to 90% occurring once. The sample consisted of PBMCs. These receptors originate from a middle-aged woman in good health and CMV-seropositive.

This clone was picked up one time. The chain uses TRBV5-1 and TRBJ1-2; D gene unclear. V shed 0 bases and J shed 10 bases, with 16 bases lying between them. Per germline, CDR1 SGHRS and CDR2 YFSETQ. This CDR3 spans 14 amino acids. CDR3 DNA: TGCGCCAGCAGCTTGGGGCCTCCAAGCGTTGACTACACCTTC. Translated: CASSLGPPSVDYTF.

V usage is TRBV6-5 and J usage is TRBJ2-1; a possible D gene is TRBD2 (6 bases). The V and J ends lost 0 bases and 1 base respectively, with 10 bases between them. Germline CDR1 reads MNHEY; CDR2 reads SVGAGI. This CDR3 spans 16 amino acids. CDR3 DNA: TGTGCCAGCAGTTACTCTAGCGGACAATCCTACAATGAGCAGTTCTTC. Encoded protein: CASSYSSGQSYNEQFF.

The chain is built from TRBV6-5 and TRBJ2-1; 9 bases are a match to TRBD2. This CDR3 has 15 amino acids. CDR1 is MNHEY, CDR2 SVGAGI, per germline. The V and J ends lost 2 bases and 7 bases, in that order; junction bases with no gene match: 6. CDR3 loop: CASSYGGRAINEQFF. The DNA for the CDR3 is TGTGCCAGCAGTTACGGCGGGAGGGCTATAAATGAGCAGTTCTTC.

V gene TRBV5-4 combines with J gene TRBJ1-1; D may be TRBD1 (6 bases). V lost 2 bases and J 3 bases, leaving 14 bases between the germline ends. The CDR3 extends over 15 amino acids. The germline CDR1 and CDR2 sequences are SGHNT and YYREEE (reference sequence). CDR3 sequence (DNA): TGTGCCAGCAGCTTTCAAAGGACAGTGCACACTGAAGCTTTCTTT. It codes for CASSFQRTVHTEAFF.

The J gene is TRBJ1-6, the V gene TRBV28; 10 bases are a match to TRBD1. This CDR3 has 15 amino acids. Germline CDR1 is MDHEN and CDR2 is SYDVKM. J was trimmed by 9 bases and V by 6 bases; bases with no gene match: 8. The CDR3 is CASSPRDRGGSPLHF. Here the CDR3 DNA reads TGTGCCAGCAGCCCCCGGGACAGGGGTGGTTCACCCCTCCACTTT. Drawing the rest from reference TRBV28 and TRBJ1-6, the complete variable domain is DVKVTQSSRYLVKRTGEKVFLECVQDMDHENMFWYRQDPGLGLRLIYFSYDVKMKEKGDIPEGYSVSREKKERFSLILESASTNQTSMYLCASSPRDRGGSPLHFGNGTRLTVT.

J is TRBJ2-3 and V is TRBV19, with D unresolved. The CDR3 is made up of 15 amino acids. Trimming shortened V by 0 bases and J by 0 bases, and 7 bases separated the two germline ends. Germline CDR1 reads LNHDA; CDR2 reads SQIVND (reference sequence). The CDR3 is CASSIDPTSTDTQYF. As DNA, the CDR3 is TGTGCCAGTAGTATAGATCCTACTAGCACAGATACGCAGTATTTT.

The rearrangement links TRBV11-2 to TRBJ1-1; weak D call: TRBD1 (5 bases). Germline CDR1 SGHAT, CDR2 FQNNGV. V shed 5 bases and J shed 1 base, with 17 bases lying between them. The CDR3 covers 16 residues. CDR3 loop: CASSTLGLGKNTEAFF. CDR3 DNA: TGTGCCAGCAGCACTTTGGGACTGGGCAAGAACACTGAAGCTTTCTTT.

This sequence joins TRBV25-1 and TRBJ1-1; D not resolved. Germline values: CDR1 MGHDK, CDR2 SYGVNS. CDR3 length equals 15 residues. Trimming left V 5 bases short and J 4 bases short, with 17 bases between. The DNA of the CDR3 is TGTGCCAGCAGTCCTCGAGAGCTAAGTCCCACTGAAGCTTTCTTT. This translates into CASSPRELSPTEAFF.

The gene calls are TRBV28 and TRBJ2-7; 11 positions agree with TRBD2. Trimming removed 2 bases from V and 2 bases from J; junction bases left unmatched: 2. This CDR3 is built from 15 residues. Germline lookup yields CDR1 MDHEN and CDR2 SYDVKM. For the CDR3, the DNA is TGTGCCAGCAGTTTACTAGCGGGAGGTCCCTACGAGCAGTACTTC. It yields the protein CASSLLAGGPYEQYF. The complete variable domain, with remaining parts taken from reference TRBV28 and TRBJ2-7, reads DVKVTQSSRYLVKRTGEKVFLECVQDMDHENMFWYRQDPGLGLRLIYFSYDVKMKEKGDIPEGYSVSREKKERFSLILESASTNQTSMYLCASSLLAGGPYEQYFGPGTRLTVT.

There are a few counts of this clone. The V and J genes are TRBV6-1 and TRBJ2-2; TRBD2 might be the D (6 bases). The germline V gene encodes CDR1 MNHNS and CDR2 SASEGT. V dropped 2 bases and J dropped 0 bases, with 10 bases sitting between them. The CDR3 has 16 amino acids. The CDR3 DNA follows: TGTGCCAGCAGTGAAATGGGGGGTTCGAACACCGGGGAGCTGTTTTTT. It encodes CASSEMGGSNTGELFF.

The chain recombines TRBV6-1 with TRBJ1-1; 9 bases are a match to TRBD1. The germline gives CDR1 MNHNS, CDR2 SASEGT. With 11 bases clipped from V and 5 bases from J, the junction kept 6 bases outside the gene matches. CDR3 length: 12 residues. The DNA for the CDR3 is TGTGCCGTACAGGGGGCACTGACTGAAGCTTTCTTT. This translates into CAVQGALTEAFF.

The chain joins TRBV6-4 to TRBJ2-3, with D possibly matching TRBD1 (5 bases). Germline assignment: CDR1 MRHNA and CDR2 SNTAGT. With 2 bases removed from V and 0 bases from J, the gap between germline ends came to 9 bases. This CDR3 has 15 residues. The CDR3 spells CASSDGASSTDTQYF. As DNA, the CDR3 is TGTGCCAGCAGTGACGGGGCGTCTAGCACAGATACGCAGTATTTT.

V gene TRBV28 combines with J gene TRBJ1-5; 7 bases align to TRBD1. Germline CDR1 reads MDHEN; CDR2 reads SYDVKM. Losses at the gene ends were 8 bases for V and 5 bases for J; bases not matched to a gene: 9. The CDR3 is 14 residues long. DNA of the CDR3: TGTGCCAGCCTTGGGACAGAAGATTATCAGCCCCAGCATTTT. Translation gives CASLGTEDYQPQHF.